The sequence of this T cell receptor beta chain was determined in a study of T-cell memory formation after mild COVID-19. CDR1 and CDR2 (germline): MNHEY, SVGAGI. J was trimmed by 6 bases and V by 6 bases; bases with no gene match: 13. This CDR3 has 16 residues. TCRdb redid the calling of the 5' RACE reads with MiXCR, one entry per CDR3 protein. The sample contains 450,000 to 650,000 distinct CDR3 sequences, approximately 20% of which appear only once. This TCR came from an adult woman who had mild COVID-19 (a few samples of this study predate the infection). Cell type and time point are not known. The chain joins TRBV6-5 to TRBJ2-3, with TRBD1 matching over 9 bases. The material sequenced was PBMCs or a T cell subset sorted from them (not recorded which). As DNA, the CDR3 is TGTGCCAGCAGAGTAAGCTCCGGGACAGGGCGTGATACGCAGTATTTT. Protein sequence: CASRVSSGTGRDTQYF.